This T cell receptor beta chain appears in the sequencing data of a study of cytomegalovirus exposure and HLA in healthy donors. Notes on this clone: Its antigen is unknown.

Study-wide findings and caveats: Previously analyzed data showed that most TCR beta V segments were productive at a frequency of about 90% or about 30%.

PCR amplification relied on 60 Vbeta primers (plus 13 Jbeta primers). The table came from immunoSEQ multiplex PCR; TCRdb's copy has only in-frame clones and leaves some out. This table has 150,000 to 200,000 clones, more than 85% appearing once. The CDR3 is 16 residues long. Germline loops: CDR1 SGHRS, CDR2 YFSETQ. The V and J ends lost 0 bases and 5 bases respectively, with 17 bases between them. This TCR was sampled from a woman aged 18-29 years in good health and CMV-seronegative. The V and J genes are TRBV5-1 and TRBJ2-5, with D perhaps matching TRBD1 (6 bases). Sample: PBMCs. The CDR3, as DNA: TGCGCCAGCAGCTTGGATGGTGGGGGCGACTCGGAGACCCAGTACTTC. Its protein is CASSLDGGGDSETQYF.